This T cell receptor (gamma chain) was sequenced in a study of intestinal T cells in coeliac disease (dated by TCRdb to 2018 to 2021). Regarding the study in general: Coeliac patients were much younger than controls, with mean ages of around 15 versus 50 years in the TRG cohort. In the TCR-delta (TRD) cohort, there were duodenal biopsies from about 10 coeliac disease patients and about 10 non-coeliac controls. A second, larger TCR-gamma (TRG) cohort comprised duodenal biopsies from more than 30 coeliac disease patients and approximately 20 non-coeliac controls.

The paper as a whole reports these results and caveats: A significant age difference was observed between coeliac and control groups, although significant classification was not yielded by an age-split analysis. TRG clustering correctly classified most of the roughly 54 biopsies (approximately 94%), with a reported leave-one-out accuracy of around 90%. In training, clustering based on TRD kmers put all 22 biopsies in the right class, and the reported leave-one-out accuracy was roughly 92%. There was no way to tell repeated CDR3 amino acid sequences apart from PCR duplicates. FFPE-derived DNA was found to be relatively degraded, and loss of a proportion of TCR sequences in each sample was likely caused by this degradation.

Genomic DNA was extracted with the QIAamp DNA FFPE tissue kit from ten 5-um FFPE scrolls per case. To test whether coeliac disease could be classified from the TCR repertoire, the study used duodenal biopsies that were formalin-fixed paraffin-embedded, fully anonymised, and surplus to diagnostic needs. This clone was detected only a few times. Its antigen is still unknown. No much larger clone is present one base from it, and per-base qualities are unavailable. Libraries were constructed by multiplex PCR. The sequencing machine was an Ion Torrent PGM. TRG repertoires were amplified from about 0.2 ug of biopsy DNA with the LymphoTrack kit, in which Illumina adapters are carried by the primers. TRG amplicons were cleaned up with AMPure XP beads, measured on a 2100 Bioanalyzer, and combined in equimolar amounts. Sequencing of TRG libraries was performed on an Ion PGM instrument. Per the source publication's procedure: Using FastX, any read was removed if more than 10% of its nucleotides had quality scores below the third quartile calculated per patient. Reads were aligned with IMGT/HighV-QUEST to assign V, D and J genes, identify CDR3 regions and assess functionality. After the sequences were translated into amino acids, every sequence predicted to be non-functional was thrown out. CDR3s were split into kmers with and without positional annotation, PCA was performed on kmer frequencies, and samples were clustered using all 1023 combinations of PCs 1-10. Classification was validated by leave-one-out cross-validation, re-optimising parameters on the remaining samples each time. Using the vegan R package, Shannon diversity was calculated from repeated random subsamples whose size matched the lowest read count. Identical DNA sequences were merged into single rows after TCRdb reprocessed the public reads with CATT. The V and J calls were determined by TCRdb, not by the authors. The sample includes 750 or so gamma-chain clones, with about half observed a single time. Jointly, the top ten make up 10% to 15% of the sample.

The CDR3, cysteine through phenylalanine, is 15 amino acids long. The CDR3 DNA has 45 bases and is translated from base 1. V and J are trimmed by 8 bases and 7 bases, and the gene matches miss 18 bases of the junction. Sequencing was done on a sample of a duodenal biopsy. This TCR was sampled from a human donor with celiac disease. The chain is made from TRGV10 and TRGJ1 or TRGJ2. TRGV10 is noted as an ORF with a role that remains uncertain. The CDR3 protein is CAAWGDEGCWYKKLF. The DNA reads as follows: TGTGCTGCGTGGGGGGATGAGGGGTGTTGGTATAAGAAACTCTTT.